Listed below are T cell receptor beta chains from one sample, sequenced in a study of CD8+CD57+ T cells in acquired aplastic anemia. TCRdb redid the calling of the reads with MiXCR, one entry per CDR3 protein. The sample lists about 140,000 distinct CDR3 sequences, 35% to 50% occurring once. The sequencing sample was made of sorted CD4+, CD8+, or CD8+CD57+ T cells (not recorded which) from PBMCs. The receptor set was obtained from a human donor in good health, serving as a control. Both conserved end residues are part of each CDR3. The D gene is left open where the match is weak. Some rows mark clone size as missing; the rest say once, few, many or name a class of expanded clone.

>TRBV10-3|TRBJ1-6|NA|TRBD1
TGTGCCACCAACGACGGGACAGCCGAGGGGACCCTCCACTTT
CATNDGTAEGTLHF
>TRBV6-1|TRBJ2-7|many|TRBD1
TGTGCCAGCAGACGGACAGGGACGAACGAGCAGTACTTC
CASRRTGTNEQYF
>TRBV20-1|TRBJ1-5|many|NA
TGCAGTGCTAGAGTCACCGGGCCATCCCATGGCAATCAGCCCCAGCATTTT
CSARVTGPSHGNQPQHF
>TRBV11-1|TRBJ2-7|once|NA
TGTGCCAGCAGCCCAATTGACCAGGGGACCTCGAACGAGCAGTACTTC
CASSPIDQGTSNEQYF
>TRBV20-1|TRBJ2-1|many|TRBD2
TGCAGTGCTAGAGATCACGGACTAGCGATACATGAGCAGTTCTTC
CSARDHGLAIHEQFF
>TRBV19|TRBJ2-5|few|TRBD1
TGTGCCAGTAGTCGGACAGGGAAAGAGACCCAGTACTTC
CASSRTGKETQYF
>TRBV7-2|TRBJ2-5|many|NA
TGTGCCAGCAGCTTTGGTTTGGTTGAGACCCAGTACTTC
CASSFGLVETQYF
>TRBV12-5|TRBJ2-2|NA|NA
TGTGCTAGTGGTTTGGGACAGGTCGGGGAGCTGTTTTTT
CASGLGQVGELFF
>TRBV4-3|TRBJ1-5|NA|NA
TGCGCCAGCAGCCAAGTTGGGAATCAGCCCCAGCATTTT
CASSQVGNQPQHF
>TRBV20-1|TRBJ2-3|many|NA
TGCAGTGCTAGGCCCGGCACAGATACGCAGTATTTT
CSARPGTDTQYF
>TRBV6-1|TRBJ1-3|NA|TRBD1
TGTGCCAGCAGTGAGGTTCAGGGGGCGAGTGGAAACACCATATATTTT
CASSEVQGASGNTIYF
>TRBV20-1|TRBJ2-3|many|TRBD1
TGCAGTGCTAGGTCGGACAGGCCATTCACAGATACGCAGTATTTT
CSARSDRPFTDTQYF
>TRBV5-1|TRBJ1-6|NA|NA
TGCGCCAGCAGCTTGGTAGGAAGGAGTTCACCCCTCCACTTT
CASSLVGRSSPLHF
>TRBV14|TRBJ2-7|NA|TRBD2
TGTGCCAGCAGCATCCGAGGGACTAGCGGGAGGTACGAGCAGTACTTC
CASSIRGTSGRYEQYF
>TRBV19|TRBJ2-3|many|NA
TGTGCCAGTAGCGACTCAGGGAGTACGCAGTATTTT
CASSDSGSTQYF
>TRBV19|TRBJ2-2|many|TRBD1
TGTGCCAGTAGCCGGAGGCAGGGGGCGTCCACCGGGGAGCTGTTTTTT
CASSRRQGASTGELFF
>TRBV27|TRBJ2-7|many|NA
TGTGCCAGCAGAGGGGCCGGCGATCCACAGTACTTC
CASRGAGDPQYF
>TRBV6-1|TRBJ1-5|NA|TRBD1
TGTGCCAGCAGTTGGCAGGGGGTTAGTCAGCCCCAGCATTTT
CASSWQGVSQPQHF
>TRBV7-9|TRBJ1-1|NA|NA
TGTGCCAGCAGCTATAGCAAGAACACTGAAGCTTTCTTT
CASSYSKNTEAFF
>TRBV27|TRBJ2-3|many|NA
TGTGCCAGCAGTTTAGTCGTGGCAGGGACCACAGATACGCAGTATTTT
CASSLVVAGTTDTQYF
>TRBV2|TRBJ2-5|few|NA
TGTGCCAGCAGTGAGGTACACGGAGAGACCCAGTACTTC
CASSEVHGETQYF
>TRBV7-9|TRBJ1-1|NA|TRBD1
TGTGCCAGCAGCCTACCCGAGGGGGCGGGCACTGAAGCTTTCTTT
CASSLPEGAGTEAFF
>TRBV24-1|TRBJ2-6|NA|NA
TGTGCCACCAGTGACCCAGGGTCTGGGGCCAACGTCCTGACTTTC
CATSDPGSGANVLTF
>TRBV7-2|TRBJ2-7|NA|NA
TGTGCCAGCAGCTTATATCGGGCCTACGAGCAGTACTTC
CASSLYRAYEQYF
>TRBV10-3|TRBJ2-1|NA|NA
TGTGCCATCAGTGAGTCTACCGCGATTTTGTTCTTC
CAISESTAILFF
>TRBV25-1|TRBJ2-1|NA|NA
TGTGCCAGCAGTCGTCATAGTGCTGGCTCCTACAATGAGCAGTTCTTC
CASSRHSAGSYNEQFF
>TRBV3-1|TRBJ1-5|many|NA
TGTGCCAGCAGCCAAGGACAGAGCAATCAGCCCCAGCATTTT
CASSQGQSNQPQHF
>TRBV4-2|TRBJ1-1|many|NA
TGTGCCAGCAGCCAGGGGGTCCTAAACACTGAAGCTTTCTTT
CASSQGVLNTEAFF
>TRBV20-1|TRBJ1-2|NA|NA
TGCAGTGCTAGCGGCGATCTGGGCTACACCTTC
CSASGDLGYTF
>TRBV6-5|TRBJ1-2|NA|NA
TGTGCCAGCAGTTACCAGTCCGGGTTACAGTATGGCTACACCTTC
CASSYQSGLQYGYTF
>TRBV11-2|TRBJ2-3|many|NA
TGTGCCAGCAGCTTAGATAGAACTACAGATACGCAGTATTTT
CASSLDRTTDTQYF
>TRBV10-2|TRBJ1-2|NA|NA
TGCGCCATCGGTGGGACACCAGATGGCTGCACCTTC
CAIGGTPDGCTF
>TRBV10-3|TRBJ1-1|many|TRBD1
TGTGCCACCGAGACAGGGGAGAACACTGAAGCTTTCTTT
CATETGENTEAFF
>TRBV24-1|TRBJ1-2|once|NA
TGTGCCACCAGCCCGACGGGGGAGGTGAACTATGGCTACACCTTC
CATSPTGEVNYGYTF
>TRBV19|TRBJ2-1|many|NA
TGTGCCAGTAGCAAACAGGGTCCCAGTTTGGGCAATGAGCAGTTCTTC
CASSKQGPSLGNEQFF
>TRBV30|TRBJ1-2|NA|TRBD1
TGTGCCGGCCCCGGGACAGGGGGGTTTGGCTACACCTTC
CAGPGTGGFGYTF
>TRBV7-6|TRBJ2-7|NA|TRBD2
TGTGCCAGCAGCGGCCGGACTAGCGGGGGGGCCTACGAGCAGTACTTC
CASSGRTSGGAYEQYF
>TRBV20-1|TRBJ2-7|NA|TRBD1
TGCAGTGCTAGAGGAGCAGGGGGCCCCGGGAGTAGCTCCTACGAGCAGTACTTC
CSARGAGGPGSSSYEQYF
>TRBV7-8|TRBJ1-6|many|NA
TGTGCCAGCAGCTCCGCAGGCGGGAGTGCACCCCTCCACTTT
CASSSAGGSAPLHF
>TRBV12-3/TRBV12-4|TRBJ2-3|many|TRBD2
TGTGCCAGCAGTTTACGGGCTAGCGGCCTCACAGATACGCAGTATTTT
CASSLRASGLTDTQYF
>TRBV24-1|TRBJ2-6|many|NA
TGTGCCACCAGTGATTCCTTCCGGGGTACTGGGGCCAACGTCCTGACTTTC
CATSDSFRGTGANVLTF
>TRBV24-1|TRBJ1-2|NA|TRBD1
TGTGCCACAAAACAGGGGGCAGGGTGGTATGGCTACACCTTC
CATKQGAGWYGYTF
>TRBV19|TRBJ2-7|many|TRBD2
TGTGCCAGTAGTATGGCAGCGGGAGAACAGTACGAGCAGTACTTC
CASSMAAGEQYEQYF
>TRBV10-3|TRBJ1-1|many|NA
TGTGCCACCCACGCCGGGGGCCGGAACACTGAAGCTTTCTTT
CATHAGGRNTEAFF
>TRBV7-2|TRBJ1-6|many|NA
TGTGCCAGCAGCTTACAAGGCTTCTCCTTGGAAGACCTCCACTTT
CASSLQGFSLEDLHF
>TRBV5-4|TRBJ2-7|few|NA
TGTGCCAGCAGCGAGAAGATGGGCCCTTCTAACTACGAGCAGTACTTC
CASSEKMGPSNYEQYF